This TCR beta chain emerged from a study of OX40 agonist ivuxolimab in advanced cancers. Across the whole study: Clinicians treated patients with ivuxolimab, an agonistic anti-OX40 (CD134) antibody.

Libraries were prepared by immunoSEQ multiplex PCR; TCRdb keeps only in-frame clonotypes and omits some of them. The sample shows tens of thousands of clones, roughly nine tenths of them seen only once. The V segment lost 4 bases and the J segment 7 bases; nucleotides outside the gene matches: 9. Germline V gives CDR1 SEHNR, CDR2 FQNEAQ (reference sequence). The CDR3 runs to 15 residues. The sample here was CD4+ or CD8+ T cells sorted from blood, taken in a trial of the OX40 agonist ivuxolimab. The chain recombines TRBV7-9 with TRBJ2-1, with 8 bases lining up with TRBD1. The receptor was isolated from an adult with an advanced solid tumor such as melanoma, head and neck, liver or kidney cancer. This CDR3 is CASSSRTGPANEQFF. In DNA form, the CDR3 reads TGTGCCAGCAGCTCCCGGACAGGGCCGGCTAATGAGCAGTTCTTC.